This TCR beta chain was documented in a study of blood T cell repertoires in COVID-19. Study-level information: Spain, Italy and the United States supplied samples that represented acute and convalescent COVID-19. PBMCs, B-cell-depleted T cells, or T cells were the source of the cDNA or gDNA that made up the material.

In the original processing: Estimation of nucleated cell counts relied on the amplification of reference gene primers. The table came from immunoSEQ multiplex PCR; TCRdb's copy has only in-frame clones and leaves some out. That table gives V, J and clone size, and the DNA gave D and trimming. The sample carries more than 55,000 clones, less than 75% recorded once. Germline CDR1 KGHSH, CDR2 LQKENI. This CDR3 has 15 residues. Between the trimmed V and J ends, which lost 6 bases and 2 bases, there was a span of 16 bases. The rearrangement links TRBV18 to TRBJ1-2; D remains unclear. Sequenced material: peripheral blood. The receptor comes from an older woman with acute or convalescent COVID-19. The DNA of the CDR3 is TGTGCCAGCTCCCCTATTGAGGGAGGAAACTATGGCTACACCTTC. Translated, it gives CASSPIEGGNYGYTF.